This TCR beta chain stems from a study of T cells expressing NK-cell markers. The wider study: Seven of the eight sequenced donors were classified as HCMV-seropositive, and one was classified as seronegative.

The CDR3 covers 15 residues. Germline assignment: CDR1 LGHNA and CDR2 YNFKEQ. Study-level findings and limits: In several donors, dominant CD3+CD56+NKG2C+ clonotypes ranked among the top 10 CD8+ clonotypes.

Worth noting for this clonotype: What it binds is not known.

TCRdb re-analyzed the 5' RACE reads; it lists each CDR3 protein once, without DNA. This sample's table reports about 260,000 distinct CDR3 sequences. The chain joins TRBV4-2 to TRBJ1-5; the D gene TCRdb calls, TRBD1, cannot be checked with no DNA. The source of this sequence is a woman between 18 and 69 years old in good health. Sequencing was performed on blood T cells: a sorted CD56 or NKG2C T cell subset, CD4+ or CD8+ T cells, or bulk PBMC T cells (not recorded which). The CDR3 spells CASSAEDSSNQPQHF.